This TCR beta chain emerged from a study of beta chain features in type 1 diabetes. Study in general: Sorted cells, roughly 100,000,000 in number, were examined across all samples. Regarding the study as a whole: A closer apparent resemblance between naive, central memory and Treg TCRB repertoires was seen in patients than in healthy donors.

Remarks on this clone: What it recognizes is unknown.

The V end lost 3 bases, the J end lost 4 bases, and 12 bases lay between the germline ends. This CDR3 is 14 amino acids long. From germline, CDR1 is KGHSH and CDR2 LQKENI. TCRB transcripts that were expressed got sequenced, as all of the isolated RNA had been reverse transcribed. TCRdb's copy holds only in-frame clones and misses some; the assay was immunoSEQ multiplex PCR. The table shows around 500,000 clones, with approximately 30% occurring only once. This sequence originates from a man aged 18 to 30 in good health. The gene calls are TRBV18 and TRBJ1-2; D not resolved. The sequenced sample was naive CD4+ T cells from blood. The CDR3 region is CASSPERVAYGYTF. CDR3 nucleotide sequence: TGTGCCAGCTCACCTGAAAGGGTGGCCTATGGCTACACCTTC.